The entry below describes one TCR beta chain. This record belongs to a study of blood T cell repertoires in COVID-19. Study context: COVID-19 samples from acute and convalescent phases originated in the United States, Italy and Spain. PBMCs, B-cell-depleted T cells, or T cells were the source of the cDNA or gDNA that made up the material.

The germline V gene encodes CDR1 MRHNA and CDR2 SNTAGT. The CDR3 sequence is 15 residues long. V lost 6 bases and J lost 4; bases outside the gene matches: 4. Produced via immunoSEQ multiplex PCR; TCRdb's table is partial and in-frame only. Of approximately 220,000 clones detected, just over 85% appear once; the ten largest clones hold over 3%. Ages ranged from roughly 18 to 100 years, with residence in approximately 25 US areas. Participant reports of clinical history set cohort assignment. This TCR was recovered from a middle-aged woman with acute COVID-19. The sequencing input was PBMCs or T cells enriched from blood (not recorded which). V usage is TRBV6-4 and J usage is TRBJ2-2, with 11 bases identical to TRBD2. The CDR3 DNA is TGTGCCAGCAGACTAGCGGGGGAAACCACCGGGGAGCTGTTTTTT. It specifies CASRLAGETTGELFF.